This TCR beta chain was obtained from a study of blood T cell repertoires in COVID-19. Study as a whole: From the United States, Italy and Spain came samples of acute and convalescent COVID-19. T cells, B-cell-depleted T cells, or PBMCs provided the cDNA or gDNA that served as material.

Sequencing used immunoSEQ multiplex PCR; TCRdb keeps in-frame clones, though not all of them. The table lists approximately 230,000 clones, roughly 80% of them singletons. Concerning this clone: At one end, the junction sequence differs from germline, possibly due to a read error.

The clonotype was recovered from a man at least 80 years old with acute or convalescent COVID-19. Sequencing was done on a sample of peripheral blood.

The CDR3 spells CASREGQGANYGYTF. The CDR3 DNA sequence: TGTGCCAGCAGGGAAGGACAGGGGGCTAACTATGGCTACACCTTC. The rearrangement joins TRBV2 to TRBJ1-2, with 10 bases identical to TRBD1. Germline values: CDR1 SNHLY, CDR2 FYNNEI. CDR3 length: 15 amino acids.